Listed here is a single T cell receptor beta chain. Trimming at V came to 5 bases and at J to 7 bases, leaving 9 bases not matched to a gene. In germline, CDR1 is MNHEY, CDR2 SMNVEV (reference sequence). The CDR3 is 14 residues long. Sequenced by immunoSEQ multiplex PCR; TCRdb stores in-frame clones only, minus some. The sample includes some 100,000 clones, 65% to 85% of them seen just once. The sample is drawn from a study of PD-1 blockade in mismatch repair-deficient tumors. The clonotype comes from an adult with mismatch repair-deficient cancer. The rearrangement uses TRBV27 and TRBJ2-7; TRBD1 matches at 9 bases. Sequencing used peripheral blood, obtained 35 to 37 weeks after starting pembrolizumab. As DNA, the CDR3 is TGTGCCAGCAGTCCCTGGGACAGGGTGAGGGAGCAGTACTTC. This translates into CASSPWDRVREQYF.